These 3 T cell receptor beta chains were sequenced from one sample in a study of blood T cell repertoires in COVID-19. Sequenced by immunoSEQ multiplex PCR; TCRdb stores in-frame clones only, minus some. The profile shows over 45,000 clones, about three quarters of them singletons. The sequencing sample was made of peripheral blood. The receptors stem from a human donor with active or convalescent COVID-19. The donor label of this sample is uncertain.

The chain uses TRBV3-1 (or the pseudogene TRBV3-2) and TRBJ2-7, with a possible D match to TRBD1 (6 bases). V was trimmed by 0 bases and J by 5 bases, leaving 17 bases between them. CDR1 and CDR2 (germline): LGHDT, YNNKEL (reference sequence). There are 16 residues in the CDR3. The CDR3 loop reads CASSQDQPGVIHEQYF. The CDR3 DNA reads TGTGCCAGCAGCCAAGATCAGCCAGGGGTAATCCACGAGCAGTACTTC.

In regard to this clone: Other DNA sequences in the sample encode the same CDR3. The chain carries TRBV7-2 and TRBJ2-1; 11 bases align to TRBD1. Germline CDR1 is SGHTA and CDR2 is FQGNSA. The CDR3 spans 14 residues. V dropped 4 bases and J dropped 6; count of bases not matched to a gene: 2. The CDR3 protein is CASSWGTGGNEQFF. The CDR3, as DNA: TGTGCCAGCAGCTGGGGGACAGGGGGCAATGAGCAGTTCTTC.

This clone was seen a handful of times. The chain carries TRBV6-5 and TRBJ1-2; 7 nucleotides line up with TRBD1. In germline, CDR1 is MNHEY, CDR2 SVGAGI. V lost 6 bases and J lost 7; bases outside the gene matches: 11. This CDR3 is built from 14 residues. CDR3 residues: CASSADRVESGYTF. The CDR3 DNA is TGTGCCAGCAGCGCAGACAGGGTGGAATCTGGCTACACCTTC.